This TCR beta chain appears in the sequencing data of a study of cytomegalovirus exposure and HLA in healthy donors. Study context: From donors who were HLA-typed, an early data release held about 85 million unique TCRs.

PCR was performed using 60 Vbeta and 13 Jbeta primers. The data were produced by immunoSEQ multiplex PCR, yet TCRdb's version contains in-frame clones alone and is incomplete. The sample consists of about 130,000 clones, 70% to 80% of them appearing once. This clone has just a few counts. J gave up 4 bases and V 6 bases, and 7 bases lay outside the gene matches. CDR1 is SGHVS, CDR2 FNYEAQ, per germline. The CDR3 totals 15 residues. The sample taken for sequencing was PBMCs. The chain couples TRBV7-6 to TRBJ1-1; 11 positions match TRBD1. The clonotype originates from an older woman in good health and CMV-seropositive. CDR3 region: CASSSGTGGFTEAFF. CDR3 nucleotide sequence: TGTGCCAGCAGTTCCGGGACAGGGGGTTTCACTGAAGCTTTCTTT.